The clone carrying this T cell receptor beta chain has only one observation. This sample was included in a study of blood T cell repertoires in COVID-19. The overall study: T cells, B-cell-depleted T cells, or PBMCs supplied cDNA or gDNA.

In the original processing: Quantification of nucleated cells was approximated via reference gene primer amplification. Sequenced by immunoSEQ multiplex PCR; TCRdb stores in-frame clones only, minus some. That table furnishes V, J and clone size, whereas the DNA furnished D and trimming. The data contain some 43,000 clones, 65% to 85% of them singletons. This CDR3 comprises 13 residues. Germline-derived CDR1 and CDR2 are ENHRY and SYGVKD. V lost 10 bases and J lost 1, with 10 bases in between. The chain employs TRBV10-3 and TRBJ2-2; D gene unclear. The sequence derives from a man over 45 with active COVID-19. Sequenced material: peripheral blood. CDR3 sequence: CATVPGNTGELFF. Written as DNA, the CDR3 is TGTGCCACCGTCCCGGGGAACACCGGGGAGCTGTTTTTT.